Reported below is one T cell receptor (beta chain). Its target is unknown. Synthetic TCR analog templates were added to each PCR reaction. Clones were sequenced by immunoSEQ multiplex PCR, and TCRdb holds only the in-frame ones, with some missing. In the table there are 85,000 to 90,000 clones, roughly 90% of which are singletons. This entry is derived from a study of PD-L1 blockade in urothelial cancer. Germline V gene data show CDR1 as MDHEN and CDR2 as SYDVKM. The CDR3 spans 14 residues. V was trimmed by 7 bases and J by 6 bases, leaving 18 bases between them. General study findings and limits: At the 3-week point, tumor-associated blood clones expanded more in durable-benefit patients.

Indicated time point: pretreatment peripheral blood. V gene TRBV28 combines with J gene TRBJ1-1, with D perhaps matching TRBD1 (5 bases). This specimen was PBMCs, taken around atezolizumab (anti-PD-L1) treatment. The origin of this receptor is a woman older than 75 with urothelial cancer. CDR3 coding DNA: TGTGCCAGCAACACGGGGGGGGTCCTTGCTGAAGCTTTCTTT. Encoded protein: CASNTGGVLAEAFF.